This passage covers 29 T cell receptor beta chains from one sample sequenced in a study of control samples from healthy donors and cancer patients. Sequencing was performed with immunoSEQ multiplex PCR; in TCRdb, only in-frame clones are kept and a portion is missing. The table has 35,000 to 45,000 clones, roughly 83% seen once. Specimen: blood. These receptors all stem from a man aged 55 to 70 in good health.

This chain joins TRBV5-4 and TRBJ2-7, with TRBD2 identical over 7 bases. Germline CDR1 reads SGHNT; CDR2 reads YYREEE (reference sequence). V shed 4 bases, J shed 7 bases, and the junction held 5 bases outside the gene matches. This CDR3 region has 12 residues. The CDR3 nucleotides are TGTGCCAGCAGCGGGGGGGTAGGAGAGCAGTACTTC. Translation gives CASSGGVGEQYF. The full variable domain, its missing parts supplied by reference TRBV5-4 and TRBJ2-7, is ETGVTQSPTHLIKTRGQQVTLRCSSQSGHNTVSWYQQALGQGPQFIFQYYREEENGRGNFPPRFSGLQFPNYSSELNVNALELDDSALYLCASSGGVGEQYFGPGTRLTVT.

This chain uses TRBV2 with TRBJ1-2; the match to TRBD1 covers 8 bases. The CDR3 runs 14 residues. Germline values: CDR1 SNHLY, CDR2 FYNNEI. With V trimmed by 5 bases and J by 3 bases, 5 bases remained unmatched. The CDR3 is CASSMDRVYYGYTF. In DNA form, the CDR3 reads TGTGCCAGCAGTATGGACAGGGTTTACTATGGCTACACCTTC.

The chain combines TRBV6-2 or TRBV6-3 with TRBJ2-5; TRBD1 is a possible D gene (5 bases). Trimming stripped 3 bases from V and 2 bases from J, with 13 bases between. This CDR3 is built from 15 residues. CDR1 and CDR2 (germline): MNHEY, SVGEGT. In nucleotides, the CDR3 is TGTGCCAGCAGTTATCCCCCCCGACAGCAAGAGACCCAGTACTTC. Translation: CASSYPPRQQETQYF.

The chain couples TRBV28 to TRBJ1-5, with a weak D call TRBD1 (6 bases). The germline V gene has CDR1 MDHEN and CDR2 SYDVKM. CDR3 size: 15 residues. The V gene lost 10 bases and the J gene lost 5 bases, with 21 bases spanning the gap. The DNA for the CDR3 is TGTGCCACCATTGCCGGGGGGCTCGCGGATCAGCCCCAGCATTTT. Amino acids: CATIAGGLADQPQHF.

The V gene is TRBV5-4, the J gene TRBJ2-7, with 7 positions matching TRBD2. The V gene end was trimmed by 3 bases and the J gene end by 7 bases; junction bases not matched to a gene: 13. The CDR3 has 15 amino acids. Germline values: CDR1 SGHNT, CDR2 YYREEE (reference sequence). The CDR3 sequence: CASSSRSGAPWEQYF. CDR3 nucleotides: TGTGCCAGCAGCTCACGCAGCGGGGCTCCATGGGAGCAGTACTTC.

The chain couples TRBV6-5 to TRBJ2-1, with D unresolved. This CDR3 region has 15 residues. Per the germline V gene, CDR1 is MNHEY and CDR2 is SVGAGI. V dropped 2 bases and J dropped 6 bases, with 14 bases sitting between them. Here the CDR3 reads CASSYTGRPPNEQFF. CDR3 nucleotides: TGTGCCAGCAGTTACACCGGACGGCCTCCCAATGAGCAGTTCTTC.

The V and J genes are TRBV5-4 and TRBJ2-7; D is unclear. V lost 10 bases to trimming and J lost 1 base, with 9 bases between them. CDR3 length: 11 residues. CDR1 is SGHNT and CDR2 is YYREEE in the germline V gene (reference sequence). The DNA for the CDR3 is TGTGCCTACCTCGGGTCCTACGAGCAGTACTTC. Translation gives CAYLGSYEQYF. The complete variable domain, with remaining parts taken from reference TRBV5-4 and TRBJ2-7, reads ETGVTQSPTHLIKTRGQQVTLRCSSQSGHNTVSWYQQALGQGPQFIFQYYREEENGRGNFPPRFSGLQFPNYSSELNVNALELDDSALYLCAYLGSYEQYFGPGTRLTVT.

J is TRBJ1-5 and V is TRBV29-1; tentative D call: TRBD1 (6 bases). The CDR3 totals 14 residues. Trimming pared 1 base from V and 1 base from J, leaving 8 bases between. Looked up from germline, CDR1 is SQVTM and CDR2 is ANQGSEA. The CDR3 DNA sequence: TGCAGCGTTGAAGTACAGGGAAGCAATCAGCCCCAGCATTTT. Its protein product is CSVEVQGSNQPQHF.

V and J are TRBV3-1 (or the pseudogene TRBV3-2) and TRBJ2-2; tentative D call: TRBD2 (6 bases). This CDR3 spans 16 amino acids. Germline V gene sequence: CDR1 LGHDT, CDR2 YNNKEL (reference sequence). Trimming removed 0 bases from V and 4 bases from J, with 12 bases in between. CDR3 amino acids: CASSQEEAGGTGELFF. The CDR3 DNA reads TGTGCCAGCAGCCAAGAGGAAGCGGGCGGCACCGGGGAGCTGTTTTTT.

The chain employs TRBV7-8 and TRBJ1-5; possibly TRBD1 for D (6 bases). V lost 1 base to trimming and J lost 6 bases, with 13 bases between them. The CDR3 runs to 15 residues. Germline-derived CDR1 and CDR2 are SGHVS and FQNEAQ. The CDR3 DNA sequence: TGTGCCAGCAGCTTAGTCGCAGGGGATGGTCAGCCCCAGCATTTT. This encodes CASSLVAGDGQPQHF.

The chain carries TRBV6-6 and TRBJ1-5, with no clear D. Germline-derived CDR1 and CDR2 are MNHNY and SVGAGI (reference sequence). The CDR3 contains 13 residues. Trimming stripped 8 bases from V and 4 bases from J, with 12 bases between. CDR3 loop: CASQIRENQPQHF. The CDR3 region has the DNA TGTGCCAGCCAGATTAGGGAAAATCAGCCCCAGCATTTT.

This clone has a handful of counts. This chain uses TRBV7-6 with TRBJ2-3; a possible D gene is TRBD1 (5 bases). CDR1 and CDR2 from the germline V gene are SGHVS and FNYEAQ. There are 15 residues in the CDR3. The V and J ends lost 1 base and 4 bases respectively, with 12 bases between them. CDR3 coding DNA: TGTGCCAGCAGCTTAGGTTCAGGCAGGGCAGATACGCAGTATTTT. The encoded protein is CASSLGSGRADTQYF.

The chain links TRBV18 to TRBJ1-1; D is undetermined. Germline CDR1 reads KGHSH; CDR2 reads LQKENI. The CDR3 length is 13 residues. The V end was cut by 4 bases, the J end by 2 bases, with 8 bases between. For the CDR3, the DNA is TGTGCCAGCTCACGAGGACCTAACACTGAAGCTTTCTTT. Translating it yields CASSRGPNTEAFF.

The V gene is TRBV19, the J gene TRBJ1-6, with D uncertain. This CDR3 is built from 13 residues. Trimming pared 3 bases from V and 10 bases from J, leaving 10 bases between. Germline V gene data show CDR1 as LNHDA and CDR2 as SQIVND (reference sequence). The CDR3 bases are TGTGCCAGTAGTATTAACCAGGACTCACCCCTCCACTTT. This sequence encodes CASSINQDSPLHF.

Here the CDR3 reads CASSLIAGSGTGRGYTF. The CDR3 DNA is TGTGCCAGCAGCTTAATCGCCGGGTCCGGGACAGGGAGAGGCTACACCTTC. V usage is TRBV7-3 and J usage is TRBJ1-2, with TRBD1 identical over 9 bases. CDR1 is SGHTA, CDR2 FQGTGA, per germline. This CDR3 has 17 amino acids. V shed 1 base, J shed 8 bases, and the junction held 14 bases outside the gene matches.

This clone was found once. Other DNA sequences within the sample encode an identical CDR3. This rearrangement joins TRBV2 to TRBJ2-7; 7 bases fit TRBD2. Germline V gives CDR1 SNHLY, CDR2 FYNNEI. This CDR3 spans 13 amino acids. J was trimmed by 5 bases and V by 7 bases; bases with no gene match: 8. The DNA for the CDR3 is TGTGCCAGCAACCGGGACCGGGGGGACGAGCAGTACTTC. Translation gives CASNRDRGDEQYF.

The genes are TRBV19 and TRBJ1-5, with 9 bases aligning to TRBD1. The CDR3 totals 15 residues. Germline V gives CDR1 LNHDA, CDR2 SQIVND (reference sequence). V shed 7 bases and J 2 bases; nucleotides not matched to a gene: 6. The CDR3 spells CASNLQGAGNQPQHF. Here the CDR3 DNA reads TGTGCCAGTAACCTACAGGGGGCTGGCAATCAGCCCCAGCATTTT. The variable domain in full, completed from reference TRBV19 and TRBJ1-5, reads DGGITQSPKYLFRKEGQNVTLSCEQNLNHDAMYWYRQDPGQGLRLIYYSQIVNDFQKGDIAEGYSVSREKKESFPLTVTSAQKNPTAFYLCASNLQGAGNQPQHFGDGTRLSIL.

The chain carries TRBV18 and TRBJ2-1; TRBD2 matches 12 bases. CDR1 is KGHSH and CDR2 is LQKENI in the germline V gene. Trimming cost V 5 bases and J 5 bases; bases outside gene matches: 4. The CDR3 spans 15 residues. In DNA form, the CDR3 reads TGTGCCAGCTCATTACGGACTAGCGGGAACAATGAGCAGTTCTTC. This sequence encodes CASSLRTSGNNEQFF.

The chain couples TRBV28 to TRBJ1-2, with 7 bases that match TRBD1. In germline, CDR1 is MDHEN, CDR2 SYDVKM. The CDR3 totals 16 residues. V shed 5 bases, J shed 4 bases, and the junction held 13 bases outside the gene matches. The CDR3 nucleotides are TGTGCCAGCAGTATTCGGACAGGACAAATTTCCTATGGCTACACCTTC. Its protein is CASSIRTGQISYGYTF.

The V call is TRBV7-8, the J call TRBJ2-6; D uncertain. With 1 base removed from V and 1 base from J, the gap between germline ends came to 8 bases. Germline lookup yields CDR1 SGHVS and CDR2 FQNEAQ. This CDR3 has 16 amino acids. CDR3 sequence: CASSLGGESGANVLTF. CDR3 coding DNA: TGTGCCAGCAGCTTAGGCGGCGAATCTGGGGCCAACGTCCTGACTTTC.

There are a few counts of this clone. In DNA, the CDR3 is TGCGCCAGCAGCTTGACTAATCGGCGTGAGGAGACCCAGTACTTC. Translated, it gives CASSLTNRREETQYF. V is TRBV5-1 and J is TRBJ2-5; D uncertain. The CDR3 has 15 amino acids. In germline, CDR1 is SGHRS, CDR2 YFSETQ. Between the trimmed V and J ends, which lost 1 base and 5 bases, there was a span of 15 bases.

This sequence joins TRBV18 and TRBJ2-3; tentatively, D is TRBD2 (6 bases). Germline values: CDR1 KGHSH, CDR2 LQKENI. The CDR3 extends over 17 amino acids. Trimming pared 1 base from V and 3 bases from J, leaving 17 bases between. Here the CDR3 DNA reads TGTGCCAGCTCACCACGGCAGACTAGTCGCACGACAGATACGCAGTATTTT. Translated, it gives CASSPRQTSRTTDTQYF.

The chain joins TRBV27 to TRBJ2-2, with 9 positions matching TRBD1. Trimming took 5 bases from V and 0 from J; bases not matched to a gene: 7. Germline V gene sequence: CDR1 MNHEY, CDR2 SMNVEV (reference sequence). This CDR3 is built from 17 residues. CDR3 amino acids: CASSRYGTGSNTGELFF. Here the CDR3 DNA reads TGTGCCAGCAGTCGCTACGGGACAGGGTCGAACACCGGGGAGCTGTTTTTT.

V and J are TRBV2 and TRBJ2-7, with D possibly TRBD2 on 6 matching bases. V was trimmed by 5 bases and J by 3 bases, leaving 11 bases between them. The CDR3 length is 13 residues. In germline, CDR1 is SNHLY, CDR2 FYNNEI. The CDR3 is CASSYRLGYEQYF. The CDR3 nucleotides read TGTGCCAGCAGTTACCGACTAGGCTACGAGCAGTACTTC.

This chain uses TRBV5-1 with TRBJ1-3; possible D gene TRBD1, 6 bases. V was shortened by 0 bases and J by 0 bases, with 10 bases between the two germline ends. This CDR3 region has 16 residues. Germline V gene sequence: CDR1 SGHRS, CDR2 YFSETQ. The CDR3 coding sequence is TGCGCCAGCAGCTTGGGATACAGGGCCTCTGGAAACACCATATATTTT. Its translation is CASSLGYRASGNTIYF.

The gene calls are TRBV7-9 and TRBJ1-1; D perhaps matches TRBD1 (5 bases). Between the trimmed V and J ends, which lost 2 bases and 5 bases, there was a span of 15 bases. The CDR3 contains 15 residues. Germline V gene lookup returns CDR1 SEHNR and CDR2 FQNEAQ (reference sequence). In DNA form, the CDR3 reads TGTGCCAGCAGCTTAACAGCACGGAGGGGTACTGAAGCTTTCTTT. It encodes CASSLTARRGTEAFF.

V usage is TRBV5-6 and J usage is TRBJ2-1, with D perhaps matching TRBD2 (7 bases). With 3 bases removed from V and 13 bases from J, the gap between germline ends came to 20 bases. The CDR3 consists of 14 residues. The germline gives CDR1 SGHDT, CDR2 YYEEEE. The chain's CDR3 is CASSSDTGRGAQFF. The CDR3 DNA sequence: TGTGCCAGCAGCTCCGACACAGGGAGGGGTGCCCAGTTCTTC.

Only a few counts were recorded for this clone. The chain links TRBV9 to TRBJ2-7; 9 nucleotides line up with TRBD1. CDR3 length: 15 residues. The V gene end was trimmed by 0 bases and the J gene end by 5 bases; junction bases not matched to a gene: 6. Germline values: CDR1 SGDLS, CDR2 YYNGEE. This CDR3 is CASSVGGTGPHEQYF. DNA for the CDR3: TGTGCCAGCAGCGTAGGAGGGACAGGGCCACACGAGCAGTACTTC.

CDR3 in amino acids: CASSPLGRFTDTQYF. In DNA, the CDR3 is TGTGCCAGCAGCCCCCTGGGGCGATTCACAGATACGCAGTATTTT. This chain joins TRBV7-9 and TRBJ2-3; possible D gene TRBD1, 5 bases. From germline, CDR1 is SEHNR and CDR2 FQNEAQ (reference sequence). V was trimmed by 5 bases and J by 2 bases, leaving 14 bases between them. CDR3 size: 15 residues.